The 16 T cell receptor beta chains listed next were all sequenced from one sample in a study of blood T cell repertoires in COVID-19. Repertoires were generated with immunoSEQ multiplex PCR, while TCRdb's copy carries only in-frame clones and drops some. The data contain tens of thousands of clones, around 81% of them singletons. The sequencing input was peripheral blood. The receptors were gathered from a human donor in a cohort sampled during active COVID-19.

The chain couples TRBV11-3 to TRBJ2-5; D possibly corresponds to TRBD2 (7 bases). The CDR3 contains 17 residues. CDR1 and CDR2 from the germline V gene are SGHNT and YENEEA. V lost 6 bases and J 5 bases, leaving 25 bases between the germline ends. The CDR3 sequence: CASRYRGGGASSETQYF. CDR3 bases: TGTGCCAGCAGATATAGAGGTGGGGGGGCGTCTTCGGAGACCCAGTACTTC.

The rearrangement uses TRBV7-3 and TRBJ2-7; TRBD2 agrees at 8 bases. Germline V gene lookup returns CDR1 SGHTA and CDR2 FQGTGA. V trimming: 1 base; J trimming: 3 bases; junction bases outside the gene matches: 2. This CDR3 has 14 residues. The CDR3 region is CASSLNGGVYEQYF. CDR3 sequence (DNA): TGTGCCAGCAGCTTAAACGGGGGGGTCTACGAGCAGTACTTC.

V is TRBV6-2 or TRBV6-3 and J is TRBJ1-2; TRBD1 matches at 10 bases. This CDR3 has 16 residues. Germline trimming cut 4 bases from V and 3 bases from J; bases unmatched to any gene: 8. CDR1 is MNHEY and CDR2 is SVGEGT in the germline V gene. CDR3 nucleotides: TGTGCCAGCAGTTCAGCCGGGACAGGGGAATACTATGGCTACACCTTC. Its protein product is CASSSAGTGEYYGYTF.

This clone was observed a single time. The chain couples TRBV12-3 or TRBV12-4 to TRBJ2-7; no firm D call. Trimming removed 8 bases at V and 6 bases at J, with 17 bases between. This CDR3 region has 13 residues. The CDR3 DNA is TGTGCCAGCGGAGAACATGAGCTCGGCGAGCAGTACTTC. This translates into CASGEHELGEQYF.

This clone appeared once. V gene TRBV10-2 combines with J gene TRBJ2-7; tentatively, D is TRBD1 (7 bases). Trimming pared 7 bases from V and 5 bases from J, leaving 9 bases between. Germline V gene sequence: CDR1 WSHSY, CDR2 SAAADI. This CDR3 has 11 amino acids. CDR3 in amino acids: CASTGGHEQYF. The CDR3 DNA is TGCGCCAGCACAGGGGGGCACGAGCAGTACTTC.

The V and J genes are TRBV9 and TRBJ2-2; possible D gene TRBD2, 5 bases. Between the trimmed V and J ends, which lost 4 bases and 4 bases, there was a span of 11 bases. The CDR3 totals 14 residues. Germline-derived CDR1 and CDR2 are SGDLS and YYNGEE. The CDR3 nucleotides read TGTGCCAGCAGCCCCCGAGGGAGCACCGGGGAGCTGTTTTTT. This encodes CASSPRGSTGELFF.

CDR3 nucleotide sequence: TGCGCCAGCAGCCAAGATTTAGCCCCAAGGGGAGCTTTCTTT. This sequence encodes CASSQDLAPRGAFF. The chain employs TRBV4-3 and TRBJ1-1; possible D gene TRBD1, 5 bases. V was pared by 0 bases and J by 10 bases, with 15 bases between. The CDR3 contains 14 residues. CDR1 is LGHNA and CDR2 is YSLEER in the germline V gene.

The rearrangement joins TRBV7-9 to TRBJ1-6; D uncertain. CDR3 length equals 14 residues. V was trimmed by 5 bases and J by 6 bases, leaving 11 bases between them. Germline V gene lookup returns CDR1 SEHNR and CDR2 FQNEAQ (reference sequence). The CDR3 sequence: CASSPPSPNSPLHF. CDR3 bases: TGTGCCAGCAGCCCCCCGAGTCCTAATTCACCCCTCCACTTT.

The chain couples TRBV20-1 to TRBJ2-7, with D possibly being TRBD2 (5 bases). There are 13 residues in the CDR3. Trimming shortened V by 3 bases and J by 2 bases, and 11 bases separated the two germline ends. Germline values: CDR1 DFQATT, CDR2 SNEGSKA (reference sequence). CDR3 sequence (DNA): TGCAGTGCTAGTCGCCGGGAAACCTACGAGCAGTACTTC. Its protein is CSASRRETYEQYF.

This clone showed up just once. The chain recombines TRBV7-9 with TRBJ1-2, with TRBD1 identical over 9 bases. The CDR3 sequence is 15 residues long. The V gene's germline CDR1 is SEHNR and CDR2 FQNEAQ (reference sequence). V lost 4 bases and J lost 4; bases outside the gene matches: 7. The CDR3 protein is CASSSPGQGGYGYTF. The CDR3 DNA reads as TGTGCCAGCAGCTCGCCGGGACAGGGCGGCTATGGCTACACCTTC.

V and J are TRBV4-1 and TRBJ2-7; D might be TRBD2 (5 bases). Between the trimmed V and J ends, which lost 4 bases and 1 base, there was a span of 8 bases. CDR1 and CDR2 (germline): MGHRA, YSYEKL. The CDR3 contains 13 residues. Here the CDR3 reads CASSRQRSYEQYF. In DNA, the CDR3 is TGCGCCAGCAGCCGGCAGCGGTCCTACGAGCAGTACTTC.

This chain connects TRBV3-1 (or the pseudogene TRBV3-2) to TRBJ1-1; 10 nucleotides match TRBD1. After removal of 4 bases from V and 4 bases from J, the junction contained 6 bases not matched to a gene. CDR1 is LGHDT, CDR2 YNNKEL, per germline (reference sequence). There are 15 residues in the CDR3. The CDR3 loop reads CASSPGQGFVTEAFF. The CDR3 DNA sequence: TGTGCCAGCAGCCCGGGACAGGGGTTTGTCACTGAAGCTTTCTTT.

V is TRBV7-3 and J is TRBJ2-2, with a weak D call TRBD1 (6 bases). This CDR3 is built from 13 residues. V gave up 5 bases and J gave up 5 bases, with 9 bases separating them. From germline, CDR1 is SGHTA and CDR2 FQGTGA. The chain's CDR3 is CASSERGTGELFF. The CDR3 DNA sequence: TGTGCCAGCAGCGAGAGGGGGACCGGGGAGCTGTTTTTT.

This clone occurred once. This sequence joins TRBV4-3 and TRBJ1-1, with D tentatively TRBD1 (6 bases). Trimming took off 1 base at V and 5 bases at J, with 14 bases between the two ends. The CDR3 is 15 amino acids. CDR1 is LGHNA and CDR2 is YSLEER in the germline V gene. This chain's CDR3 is CASSQGPGGRTEAFF. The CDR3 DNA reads TGCGCCAGCAGCCAAGGGCCGGGGGGGCGGACTGAAGCTTTCTTT.

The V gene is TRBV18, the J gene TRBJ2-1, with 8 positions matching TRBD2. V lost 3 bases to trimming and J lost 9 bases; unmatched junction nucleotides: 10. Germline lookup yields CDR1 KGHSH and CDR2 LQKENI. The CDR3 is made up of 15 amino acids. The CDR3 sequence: CASSPQRLATVEQFF. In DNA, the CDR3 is TGTGCCAGCTCACCGCAGAGACTAGCGACCGTTGAGCAGTTCTTC. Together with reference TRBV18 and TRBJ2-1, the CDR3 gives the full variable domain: NAGVMQNPRHLVRRRGQEARLRCSPMKGHSHVYWYRQLPEEGLKFMVYLQKENIIDESGMPKERFSAEFPKEGPSILRIQQVVRGDSAAYFCASSPQRLATVEQFFGPGTRLTVL.

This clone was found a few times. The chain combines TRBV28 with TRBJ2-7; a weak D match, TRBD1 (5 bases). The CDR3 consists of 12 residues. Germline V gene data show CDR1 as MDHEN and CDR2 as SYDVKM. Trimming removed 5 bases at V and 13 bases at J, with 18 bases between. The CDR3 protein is CASSTTGKLLYF. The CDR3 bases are TGTGCCAGCAGTACCACAGGAAAACTCCTCTACTTC. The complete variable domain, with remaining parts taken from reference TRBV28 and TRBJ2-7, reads DVKVTQSSRYLVKRTGEKVFLECVQDMDHENMFWYRQDPGLGLRLIYFSYDVKMKEKGDIPEGYSVSREKKERFSLILESASTNQTSMYLCASSTTGKLLYFGPGTRLTVT.